These 7 T cell receptor beta chains share one sample of origin, sequenced in a study of beta chain features in type 1 diabetes. Every isolated RNA sample was fully reverse transcribed, so sequencing captured expressed TCRB transcripts. Clones were sequenced by immunoSEQ multiplex PCR, and TCRdb holds only the in-frame ones, with some missing. In the table there are about 360,000 clones, around 12% of which are singletons. Sequencing was performed on naive CD4+ T cells from blood. Receptor source: a young man in good health.

This clone was picked up a small number of times. The gene calls are TRBV7-9 and TRBJ2-1; D remains unclear. The CDR3 is 17 amino acids. V dropped 5 bases and J dropped 9 bases, with 26 bases sitting between them. Germline loops: CDR1 SEHNR, CDR2 FQNEAQ (reference sequence). The CDR3 is CASSQDVGSPYNGEQFF. The CDR3 DNA follows: TGTGCCAGCAGCCAAGATGTGGGTAGCCCCTACAATGGTGAGCAGTTCTTC.

This clone was seen only a few times. The chain couples TRBV7-3 to TRBJ2-5, with 7 bases identical to TRBD2. The germline CDR1 and CDR2 sequences are SGHTA and FQGTGA. The ends lost 5 bases at V and 7 bases at J; junction bases unmatched: 10. The CDR3 has 14 amino acids. The CDR3 sequence is CASSTGLVGGTQYF. The CDR3 coding sequence is TGTGCCAGCAGCACTGGACTAGTCGGTGGGACCCAGTACTTC.

This clone showed up just a few times. The genes are TRBV7-3 and TRBJ2-7, with TRBD1 matching over 7 bases. Germline V gene lookup returns CDR1 SGHTA and CDR2 FQGTGA. Trimming cost V 5 bases and J 5 bases; bases outside gene matches: 9. The CDR3 runs to 14 residues. CDR3 protein: CASSIEGGRHEQYF. In DNA, the CDR3 is TGTGCCAGCAGCATAGAAGGGGGCCGCCACGAGCAGTACTTC. Variable domain in full (rest from reference TRBV7-3 and TRBJ2-7): GAGVSQTPSNKVTEKGKYVELRCDPISGHTALYWYRQSLGQGPEFLIYFQGTGAADDSGLPNDRFFAVRPEGSVSTLKIQRTERGDSAVYLCASSIEGGRHEQYFGPGTRLTVT.

This clone was seen a handful of times. J is TRBJ1-1 and V is TRBV18; perhaps TRBD1 as D (6 bases). CDR1 is KGHSH and CDR2 is LQKENI in the germline V gene. The CDR3 spans 13 residues. V dropped 5 bases and J dropped 6 bases, with 13 bases sitting between them. CDR3 DNA sequence: TGTGCCAGCTCAGTCGGGACAAGCGCTGAAGCTTTCTTT. This sequence encodes CASSVGTSAEAFF.

In its sample, this clone was seen many times. This chain joins TRBV5-4 and TRBJ2-7; no clear D. CDR1 is SGHNT, CDR2 YYREEE, per germline (reference sequence). The CDR3 is made up of 13 amino acids. Between the trimmed V and J ends, which lost 1 base and 3 bases, there was a span of 8 bases. The CDR3 nucleotides read TGTGCCAGCAGCTTGCGCGCGAACTACGAGCAGTACTTC. This sequence encodes CASSLRANYEQYF. The full variable domain, its missing parts supplied by reference TRBV5-4 and TRBJ2-7, is ETGVTQSPTHLIKTRGQQVTLRCSSQSGHNTVSWYQQALGQGPQFIFQYYREEENGRGNFPPRFSGLQFPNYSSELNVNALELDDSALYLCASSLRANYEQYFGPGTRLTVT.

The J gene is TRBJ1-5, the V gene TRBV6-6, with 8 bases that match TRBD1. CDR3 size: 16 residues. From germline, CDR1 is MNHNY and CDR2 SVGAGI (reference sequence). V lost 0 bases to trimming and J lost 7 bases; unmatched junction nucleotides: 8. CDR3 sequence (DNA): TGTGCCAGCAGTTACTCGACAGGACAGGGTGGCCAGCCCCAGCATTTT. This translates into CASSYSTGQGGQPQHF.

J is TRBJ2-1 and V is TRBV11-3, with TRBD2 matching 14 bases. Germline V gene data show CDR1 as SGHNT and CDR2 as YENEEA. V was clipped by 5 bases and J by 5 bases; unmatched bases: 2. There are 15 residues in the CDR3. This CDR3 is CASSRTSGGNNEQFF. The CDR3 coding sequence is TGTGCCAGCAGCCGGACTAGCGGGGGGAACAATGAGCAGTTCTTC. Based on the CDR3 plus reference TRBV11-3 and TRBJ2-1, the full variable domain is EAGVVQSPRYKIIEKKQPVAFWCNPISGHNTLYWYLQNLGQGPELLIRYENEEAVDDSQLPKDRFSAERLKGVDSTLKIQPAELGDSAVYLCASSRTSGGNNEQFFGPGTRLTVL.